This T cell receptor (beta chain) originates from a study of T cell responses to AZD1222 COVID-19 vaccine. Study-level findings and limits: With two AZD1222 doses given, Spike-specific TCR breadth and depth both rose. At baseline, just 6 or 7 AZD1222 recipients tested seropositive. Donors were chiefly white British, with a greater number of females, and clonal diversity was perhaps underestimated.

Notes on this clone: No antigen is known for it.

Assay: immunoSEQ multiplex PCR; the TCRdb copy retains only in-frame clones and omits some. The sample has about 180,000 clones, approximately 90% seen once. The sequences come from peripheral blood, collected 28 days after the second AZD1222 dose. The receptor comes from an adult who received the AZD1222 COVID-19 vaccine.

The CDR3 sequence: CASTLGEETQYF. CDR3 DNA sequence: TGCGCCAGCACCCTTGGGGAAGAGACCCAGTACTTC. V usage is TRBV5-1 and J usage is TRBJ2-5; D remains ambiguous. This CDR3 comprises 12 residues. V was cut by 6 bases and J by 3 bases, with 9 bases left in between. Germline V gives CDR1 SGHRS, CDR2 YFSETQ.